Sequencing of this T cell receptor beta chain was carried out in a study of blood T cell repertoires in COVID-19. Study details: The study drew acute and convalescent COVID-19 samples from the United States, Italy and Spain.

Germline CDR1 is SGHVS and CDR2 is FNYEAQ. The CDR3 extends over 14 amino acids. Trimming removed 2 bases at V and 7 bases at J, with 11 bases between. In the authors' methods: Estimation of nucleated cell counts was performed using reference gene primer amplification. Repertoires were generated with immunoSEQ multiplex PCR, while TCRdb's copy carries only in-frame clones and drops some. V, J and clone size were drawn from that table, and D and trimming were deduced from the DNA. There are about 300,000 clones in the sample; 70% to 90% occur only once, and approximately 7% lies in the top ten. The sequencing input was peripheral blood. The chain recombines TRBV7-6 with TRBJ1-4; D gene ambiguous. This receptor was obtained from a woman younger than 45 who had recovered from COVID-19. The CDR3 loop is CASSLQGVGEKLFF. For the CDR3, the DNA is TGTGCCAGCAGCTTACAAGGAGTGGGTGAAAAACTGTTTTTT.